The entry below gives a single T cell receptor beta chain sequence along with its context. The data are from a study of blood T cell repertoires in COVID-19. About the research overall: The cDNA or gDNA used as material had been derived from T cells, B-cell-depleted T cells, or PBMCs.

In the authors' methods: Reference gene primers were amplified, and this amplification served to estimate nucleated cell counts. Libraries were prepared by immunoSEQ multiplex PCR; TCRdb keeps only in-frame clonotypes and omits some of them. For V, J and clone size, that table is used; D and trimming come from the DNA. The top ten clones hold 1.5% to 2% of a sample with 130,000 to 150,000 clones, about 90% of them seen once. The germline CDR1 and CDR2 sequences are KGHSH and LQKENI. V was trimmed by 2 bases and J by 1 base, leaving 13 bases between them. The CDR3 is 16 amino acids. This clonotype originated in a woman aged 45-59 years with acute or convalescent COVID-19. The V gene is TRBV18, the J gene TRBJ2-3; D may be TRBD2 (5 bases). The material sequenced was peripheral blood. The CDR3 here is CASSPEGESGTDTQYF. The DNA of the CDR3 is TGTGCCAGCTCACCAGAGGGTGAATCGGGCACAGATACGCAGTATTTT.